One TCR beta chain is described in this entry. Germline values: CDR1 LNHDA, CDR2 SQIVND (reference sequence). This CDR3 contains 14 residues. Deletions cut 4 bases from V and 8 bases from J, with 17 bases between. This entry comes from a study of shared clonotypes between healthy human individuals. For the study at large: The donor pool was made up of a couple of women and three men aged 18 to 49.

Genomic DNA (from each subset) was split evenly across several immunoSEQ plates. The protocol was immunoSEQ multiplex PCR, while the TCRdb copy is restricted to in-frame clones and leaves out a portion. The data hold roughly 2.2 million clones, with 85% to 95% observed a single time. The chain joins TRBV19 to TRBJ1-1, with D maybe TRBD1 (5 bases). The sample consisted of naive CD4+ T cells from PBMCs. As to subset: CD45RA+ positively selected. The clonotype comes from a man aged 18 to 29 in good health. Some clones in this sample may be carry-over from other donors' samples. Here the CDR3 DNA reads TGTGCCAGTAGTACAGGGACCTCCCCTATGGAAGCTTTCTTT. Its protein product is CASSTGTSPMEAFF.